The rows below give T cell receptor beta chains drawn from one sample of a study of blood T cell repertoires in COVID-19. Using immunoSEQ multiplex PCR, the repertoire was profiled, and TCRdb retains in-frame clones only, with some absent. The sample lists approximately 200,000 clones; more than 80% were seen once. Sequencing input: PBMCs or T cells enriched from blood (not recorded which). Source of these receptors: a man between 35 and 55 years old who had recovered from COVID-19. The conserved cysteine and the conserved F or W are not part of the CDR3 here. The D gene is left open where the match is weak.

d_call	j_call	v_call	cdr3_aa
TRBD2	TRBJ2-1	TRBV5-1	ASSSGSGGTYNEQF
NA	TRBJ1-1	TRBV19	ASSYTLNTEAF
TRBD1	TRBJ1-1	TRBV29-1	SGVLDRGSTEAF
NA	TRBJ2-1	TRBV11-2	ASSSLTIPLYNEQF
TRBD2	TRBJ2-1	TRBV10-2	ASSESLAGASEQF
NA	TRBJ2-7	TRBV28	ASSLFARPYEQY
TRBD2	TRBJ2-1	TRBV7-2	ASSPDPGGNEQF
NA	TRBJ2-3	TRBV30	AWSLQVGTDTQY
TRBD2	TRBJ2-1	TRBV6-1	ASSEQRERYNEQF
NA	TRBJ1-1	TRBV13	ASRRGGGTEAF
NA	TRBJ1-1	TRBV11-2	ASSSSPSGHLNTEAF
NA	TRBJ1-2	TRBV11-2	ASSFAGEHGYT
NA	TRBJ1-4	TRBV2	ASKFTGSAFNEKLF
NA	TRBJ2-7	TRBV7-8	ASSVSYEQY
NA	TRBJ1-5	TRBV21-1	ASSKGGSNQPQH
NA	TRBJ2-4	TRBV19	ASSIQSQNIQY
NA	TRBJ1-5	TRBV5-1	ASRTGPTSNQPQH
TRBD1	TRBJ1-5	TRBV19	ASSASGGRNQPQH
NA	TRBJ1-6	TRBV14	ASSQESGLNNSPLH
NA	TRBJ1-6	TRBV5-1	ASSLQGTDNSPLH
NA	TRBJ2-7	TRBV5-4	ASSLRGEQY
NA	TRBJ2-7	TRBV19	ASSALQGYTYEQY
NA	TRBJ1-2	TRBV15	ATSRGSRTPYGYT
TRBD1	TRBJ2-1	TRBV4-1	ASSPEPGTGGIVLRNEQF
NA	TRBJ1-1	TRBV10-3	AISEPGEPEAF
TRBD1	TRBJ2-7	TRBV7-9	ASSLTGGLAYEQY
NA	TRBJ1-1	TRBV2	ASSATVEAF